The 2 T cell receptor beta chains below come from one sample, sequenced in a study of early T cells in non-severe SARS-CoV-2 infection (dated by TCRdb to the early 2020s). Library prep was done by 5' RACE. The run used a NextSeq 500. TCRdb reanalyzed the raw reads on its own, using fastp at Q25 for trimming and MiXCR for clone calling, and kept in-frame beta chains. Entries are consolidated by CDR3 protein sequence, retaining the most common genes and DNA. For this sample the table gives about 90,000 distinct CDR3 sequences, of which less than 15% were detected only once. Around 4.3% of the sample is in the top ten clones. The sequenced sample was whole blood, obtained at baseline. The receptors were gathered from an adult who was a healthcare worker with PCR-confirmed SARS-CoV-2 infection or an uninfected control (not recorded which).

This rearrangement joins TRBV28 to TRBJ2-3; no firm D call. The CDR3 is 15 amino acids. Trimming removed 5 bases at V and 0 bases at J, with 12 bases between. Germline-derived CDR1 and CDR2 are MDHEN and SYDVKM. The CDR3 loop is CASSRQTLSTDTQYF. The CDR3 nucleotides read TGTGCCAGCAGTCGGCAGACTCTTAGCACAGATACGCAGTATTTT. The full variable domain, with the rest looked up from reference TRBV28 and TRBJ2-3, is DVKVTQSSRYLVKRTGEKVFLECVQDMDHENMFWYRQDPGLGLRLIYFSYDVKMKEKGDIPEGYSVSREKKERFSLILESASTNQTSMYLCASSRQTLSTDTQYFGPGTRLTVL.

This clonotype was observed many times. V usage is TRBV29-1 and J usage is TRBJ2-5; D is unclear. Germline CDR1 reads SQVTM; CDR2 reads ANQGSEA. There are 13 residues in the CDR3. V lost 1 base, J lost 5 bases, and 11 bases lay in between. The CDR3 DNA sequence: TGCAGCGTTGAAGGGTCAGCGATTGAGACCCAGTACTTC. It translates to CSVEGSAIETQYF.